This T cell receptor (beta chain) derives from a study of T cell repertoires in cytomegalovirus infection. Via MiXCR, TCRdb re-called the reads, giving one row per CDR3 protein. The sample shows 640,000 or so distinct CDR3 sequences, about 30% of them seen only once. General study results and limits: CMV-specific HLA-C-restricted TCR beta clonotypes dominated the ex vivo response. Carriage of CMV together with the relevant HLA was identifiable through cumulative public TCR beta family frequency.

To note about this clonotype: Antigen specificity is unknown.

Trimming stripped 6 bases from V and 3 bases from J, with 11 bases between. CDR1 is MDHEN and CDR2 is SYDVKM in the germline V gene. The CDR3 extends over 13 amino acids. This receptor was identified in a human donor in good health (CMV status not recorded). Some clones in this sample may be carry-over from other donors' samples. The chain combines TRBV28 with TRBJ2-5; D remains ambiguous. The starting material was cultured PBMCs, obtained from culture after CMV antigen stimulation. The CDR3 sequence is CASSGPKKETQYF. In nucleotides, the CDR3 is TGTGCCAGCAGCGGACCCAAAAAAGAGACCCAGTACTTC.